The 11 T cell receptor beta chains below all came from one sample that was sequenced in a study of cytomegalovirus exposure and HLA in healthy donors. Primers: 60 Vbeta forward and 13 Jbeta reverse. Sequencing used immunoSEQ multiplex PCR; TCRdb keeps in-frame clones, though not all of them. The table lists 150,000 to 200,000 clones, about 81% of them singletons. The sample was PBMCs. Source of these receptors: a woman between 18 and 29 years old in good health and CMV-seropositive.

The V and J genes are TRBV27 and TRBJ2-7, with TRBD1 identical over 8 bases. The germline CDR1 and CDR2 sequences are MNHEY and SMNVEV (reference sequence). The V and J ends lost 5 bases and 6 bases, in that order; junction bases with no gene match: 3. The CDR3 is 12 amino acids. The CDR3 loop reads CASSSRGLEQYF. Written as DNA, the CDR3 is TGTGCCAGCAGTAGCAGGGGGCTCGAGCAGTACTTC.

The V gene is TRBV7-9, the J gene TRBJ2-7; 11 bases map to TRBD2. V lost 3 bases, J lost 3 bases, and 7 bases stayed unmatched. CDR3 size: 16 residues. Per the germline V gene, CDR1 is SEHNR and CDR2 is FQNEAQ (reference sequence). CDR3 amino acids: CASSFSGGANYYEQYF. CDR3 nucleotides: TGTGCCAGCAGCTTTAGCGGGGGGGCCAACTACTACGAGCAGTACTTC. The variable domain in full, with the rest retrieved from reference TRBV7-9 and TRBJ2-7, is DTGVSQNPRHKITKRGQNVTFRCDPISEHNRLYWYRQTLGQGPEFLTYFQNEAQLEKSRLLSDRFSAERPKGSFSTLEIQRTEQGDSAMYLCASSFSGGANYYEQYFGPGTRLTVT.

This chain uses TRBV30 with TRBJ2-7, with no clear D. The CDR3 length is 12 residues. Trimming removed 4 bases at V and 0 bases at J, with 7 bases between. Germline assignment: CDR1 GTSNPN and CDR2 SVGIG (reference sequence). In nucleotides, the CDR3 is TGTGCCTGGACTCCGGGCTCCTACGAGCAGTACTTC. Amino acids: CAWTPGSYEQYF.

This chain connects TRBV6-5 to TRBJ1-3; the D gene is possibly TRBD1 (5 bases). CDR1 and CDR2 from the germline V gene are MNHEY and SVGAGI. The CDR3 sequence is 16 residues long. V gave up 4 bases and J gave up 0 bases, with 13 bases separating them. The CDR3 loop is CASSSRQSPSGNTIYF. The CDR3, as DNA: TGTGCCAGCAGTTCACGACAGTCCCCCTCTGGAAACACCATATATTTT.

The genes are TRBV5-5 and TRBJ1-2; D remains unclear. The CDR3 extends over 14 amino acids. V lost 4 bases and J lost 5, with 15 bases in between. Per germline, CDR1 SGHKS and CDR2 YYEKEE (reference sequence). The DNA of the CDR3 is TGTGCCAGCAGCCCAGGAGGAGGGATATATGGCTACACCTTC. It codes for CASSPGGGIYGYTF.

In the case of this clone: One end of the junction does not line up with germline, which may come from a read error. This rearrangement joins TRBV7-3 to TRBJ1-2; D is possibly TRBD1 (6 bases). CDR3 length equals 14 residues. Germline assignment: CDR1 SGHTA and CDR2 FQGTGA. CDR3 amino acids: CASSLTNNRDGYTF. CDR3 sequence (DNA): TGTGCCAGCAGCCTAACCAATAACAGGGATGGCTACACCTTC.

This chain's CDR3 is CASRQLYPQETQYF. As DNA, the CDR3 is TGTGCCAGCAGGCAGTTGTACCCCCAAGAGACCCAGTACTTC. The chain links TRBV27 to TRBJ2-5; D gene ambiguous. Germline assignment: CDR1 MNHEY and CDR2 SMNVEV (reference sequence). V was clipped by 6 bases and J by 1 base, with 12 bases between them. The CDR3 has 14 residues.

This chain connects TRBV5-6 to TRBJ2-3; 7 bases map to TRBD1. V was clipped by 4 bases and J by 0 bases; unmatched bases: 5. Looked up from germline, CDR1 is SGHDT and CDR2 is YYEEEE. The CDR3 extends over 15 amino acids. In DNA, the CDR3 is TGTGCCAGCAGCGAAGTGGGACAGAGCACAGATACGCAGTATTTT. Its translation is CASSEVGQSTDTQYF.

The V gene is TRBV20-1, the J gene TRBJ2-5; D perhaps matches TRBD2 (6 bases). Germline V gives CDR1 DFQATT, CDR2 SNEGSKA (reference sequence). There are 11 residues in the CDR3. V dropped 1 base and J dropped 10 bases, with 10 bases sitting between them. CDR3 amino acids: CSARGSGYQYF. In DNA form, the CDR3 reads TGCAGTGCTAGAGGGAGCGGGTACCAGTACTTC.

J is TRBJ2-6 and V is TRBV5-6; maybe TRBD1 (6 bases). This CDR3 is built from 17 residues. Germline CDR1 and CDR2: SGHDT and YYEEEE. Trimming removed 4 bases at V and 3 bases at J, with 17 bases between. CDR3 sequence (DNA): TGTGCCAGCAGCCGTAGGGGGACCCGCTTTGGGGCCAACGTCCTGACTTTC. This encodes CASSRRGTRFGANVLTF.

V gene TRBV4-3 combines with J gene TRBJ1-2; no definite D call. Germline-derived CDR1 and CDR2 are LGHNA and YSLEER. The V gene lost 1 base and the J gene lost 8 bases, with 14 bases spanning the gap. This CDR3 spans 14 amino acids. The CDR3 region has the DNA TGCGCCAGCAGCCAAGGGTCCCAGGAGGTCGGCTACACCTTC. Protein: CASSQGSQEVGYTF.